Given below is one T cell receptor (beta chain) in context. The method was immunoSEQ multiplex PCR; TCRdb's version includes in-frame clones alone and lacks a portion of them. Here the sample spans some 210,000 clones, 84% being singletons. The sample is drawn from a study of blood T cell repertoires in COVID-19. The CDR3 has 14 amino acids. Germline lookup yields CDR1 SGHRS and CDR2 YFSETQ. Trimming removed 3 bases from V and 0 bases from J, with 6 bases in between. The sequence was obtained from a woman in her seventies with active or convalescent COVID-19. Sequenced material: peripheral blood. The J gene is TRBJ1-4, the V gene TRBV5-1; tentative D call: TRBD1 (5 bases). In DNA, the CDR3 is TGCGCCAGCAGCTGGACAACAACTAATGAAAAACTGTTTTTT. Amino acids: CASSWTTTNEKLFF.